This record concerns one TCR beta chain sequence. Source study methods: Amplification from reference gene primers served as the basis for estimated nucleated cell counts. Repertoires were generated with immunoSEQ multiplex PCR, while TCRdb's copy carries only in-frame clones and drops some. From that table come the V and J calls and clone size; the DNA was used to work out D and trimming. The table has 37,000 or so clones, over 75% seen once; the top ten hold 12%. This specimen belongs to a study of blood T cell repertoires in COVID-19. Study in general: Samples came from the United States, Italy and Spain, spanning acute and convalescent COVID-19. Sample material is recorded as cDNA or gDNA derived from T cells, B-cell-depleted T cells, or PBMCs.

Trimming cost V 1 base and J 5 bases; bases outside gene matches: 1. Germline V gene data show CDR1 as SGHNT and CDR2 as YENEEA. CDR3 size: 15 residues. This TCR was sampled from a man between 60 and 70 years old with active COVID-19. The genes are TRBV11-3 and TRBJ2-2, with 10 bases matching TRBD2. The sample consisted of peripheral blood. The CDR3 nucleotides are TGTGCCAGCAGCTTAGCTAGCGGGAGAACCGGGGAGCTGTTTTTT. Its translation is CASSLASGRTGELFF.